The entry below describes one TCR beta chain. The data stem from a study of blood T cell repertoires in COVID-19. Assay used: immunoSEQ multiplex PCR; TCRdb lists only in-frame clones, some missing. In the table there are around 72,000 clones, more than 85% of which are singletons. Sequencing was done on a sample of peripheral blood. This clonotype was obtained from a human donor with active COVID-19. The donor label of this sample is uncertain.

The CDR3 bases are TGCAGTGCTGGTGGACTAACGAAGACCCAGTACTTC. It translates to CSAGGLTKTQYF. The genes are TRBV20-1 and TRBJ2-5; TRBD2 is a possible D gene (6 bases). Trimming stripped 5 bases from V and 6 bases from J, with 13 bases between. The germline V gene encodes CDR1 DFQATT and CDR2 SNEGSKA (reference sequence). CDR3 size: 12 residues.